This T cell receptor beta chain was identified in a study of cytomegalovirus exposure and HLA in healthy donors. General study points: Follow-up analysis found HLA locus-dependent TCR association rates, highest for DRB1 and lowest for HLA-C. Rare sequences made up most TCRs, while some public TCRs were found in many donors.

13 Jbeta primers and 60 Vbeta primers were used for the PCR. Sequencing used immunoSEQ multiplex PCR; TCRdb keeps in-frame clones, though not all of them. Its listing shows over 200,000 clones. Note on this clone: The antigen remains undetermined.

Between the trimmed V and J ends, which lost 1 base and 5 bases, there was a span of 13 bases. Germline-derived CDR1 and CDR2 are SGHRS and YFSETQ. The CDR3 has 14 residues. The TCR comes from a woman younger than 45 in good health and CMV-seropositive. The J gene is TRBJ2-7, the V gene TRBV5-1; perhaps TRBD1 as D (6 bases). Input material: PBMCs. The CDR3: CASSLWGPGNEQYF. Here the CDR3 DNA reads TGCGCCAGCAGCTTGTGGGGGCCAGGGAACGAGCAGTACTTC. Together with reference TRBV5-1 and TRBJ2-7, the CDR3 gives the full variable domain: KAGVTQTPRYLIKTRGQQVTLSCSPISGHRSVSWYQQTPGQGLQFLFEYFSETQRNKGNFPGRFSGRQFSNSRSEMNVSTLELGDSALYLCASSLWGPGNEQYFGPGTRLTVT.